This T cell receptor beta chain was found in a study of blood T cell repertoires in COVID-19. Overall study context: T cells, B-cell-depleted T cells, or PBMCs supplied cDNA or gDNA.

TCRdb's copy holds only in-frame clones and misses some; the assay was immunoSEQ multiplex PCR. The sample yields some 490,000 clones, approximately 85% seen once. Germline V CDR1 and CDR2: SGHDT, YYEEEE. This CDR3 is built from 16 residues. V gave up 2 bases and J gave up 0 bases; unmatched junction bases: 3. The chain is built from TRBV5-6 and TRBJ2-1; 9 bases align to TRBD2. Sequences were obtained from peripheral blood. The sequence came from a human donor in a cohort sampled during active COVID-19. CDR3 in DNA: TGTGCCAGCAGCTTTGGACTAGCGAACTCCTACAATGAGCAGTTCTTC. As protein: CASSFGLANSYNEQFF.